The 6 T cell receptor beta chains reported below all come from one sample, sequenced in a study of response to subunit inactivated influenza vaccine. One entry per CDR3 protein results from TCRdb running MiXCR on the RT-PCR reads. The sample carries 710,000 or so distinct CDR3 sequences, around 14% recorded once. The specimen comprised PBMCs from blood, sampled 11 to 12 days after vaccination. These receptor sequences come from a man over 45 who received an inactivated influenza vaccine.

This chain connects TRBV7-2 to TRBJ2-4; either TRBD1 or TRBD2 may supply D (6 bases each). The germline V and J ends were trimmed by 3 bases and 12 bases, with 21 bases remaining between them. The CDR3 runs to 15 residues. Germline CDR1 is SGHTA and CDR2 is FQGNSA. As DNA, the CDR3 is TGTGCCAGCAGCTTCCGACAGGTAGCGGTAACATCTCAGTACTTC. This codes for CASSFRQVAVTSQYF.

This clonotype was observed a few times. This chain uses TRBV20-1 with TRBJ2-4, with TRBD1 matching over 8 bases. CDR3 length equals 15 residues. The J segment lost 3 bases and the V segment lost 2 bases, leaving 6 bases of the junction unmatched. The germline V gene has CDR1 DFQATT and CDR2 SNEGSKA (reference sequence). The CDR3 region is CSARSGTGLKNIQYF. In DNA, the CDR3 is TGCAGTGCTAGATCCGGGACAGGCCTCAAAAACATTCAGTACTTC.

This clonotype was picked up a small number of times. This chain uses TRBV6-2 or TRBV6-3 with TRBJ2-5; TRBD2 matches at 11 bases. The V gene's germline CDR1 is MNHEY and CDR2 SVGEGT. Losses at the gene ends were 5 bases for V and 4 bases for J; bases not matched to a gene: 12. The CDR3 extends over 17 amino acids. The CDR3 bases are TGTGCCAGCAGTCCTCGAGTTAGCGGGAGGGCCAGAGAGACCCAGTACTTC. The encoded protein is CASSPRVSGRARETQYF.

In this sample, this clonotype turned up a few times. In nucleotides, the CDR3 is TGCGCCAGCAGCCAAGGCCCGGGACGGGAGACCCAGTACTTC. It yields the protein CASSQGPGRETQYF. V gene TRBV4-1 combines with J gene TRBJ2-5, with D possibly called TRBD1 or TRBD2 (5 bases each). CDR3 length: 14 amino acids. Germline CDR1 MGHRA, CDR2 YSYEKL. Trimming removed 1 base from V and 5 bases from J, with 11 bases in between.

The chain is built from TRBV12-3 or TRBV12-4 and TRBJ1-6, with 7 positions matching TRBD1. This CDR3 comprises 15 residues. The ends lost 6 bases at V and 7 bases at J; junction bases unmatched: 9. CDR3 region: CASSPTGLGNSPLHF. CDR3 in DNA: TGTGCCAGCAGCCCGACAGGGCTGGGGAATTCACCCCTCCACTTT.

This clonotype turned up a few times. The gene calls are TRBV10-3 and TRBJ1-5, with no clear D. Germline-derived CDR1 and CDR2 are ENHRY and SYGVKD. Trimming removed 9 bases from V and 0 bases from J, with 12 bases in between. This CDR3 region has 14 residues. The CDR3 is CAIWSGYSNQPQHF. The DNA for the CDR3 is TGTGCCATTTGGTCAGGCTATAGCAATCAGCCCCAGCATTTT.